The 13 T cell receptor beta chains reported below all come from one sample, sequenced in a study of cytomegalovirus exposure and HLA in healthy donors. In the PCR, 60 Vbeta and 13 Jbeta primers were used. Sequenced by immunoSEQ multiplex PCR; TCRdb stores in-frame clones only, minus some. In the table there are about 98,000 clones, 81% of which are singletons. Sequencing input: PBMCs. The origin of the receptors is a man aged 35-49 years in good health and CMV-seronegative.

V usage is TRBV2 and J usage is TRBJ1-1; D not certain. The CDR3 spans 12 residues. V was cut by 8 bases and J by 2 bases, with 9 bases left in between. Germline CDR1 reads SNHLY; CDR2 reads FYNNEI. In DNA, the CDR3 is TGTGCCAGCCACTCGCCCAACACTGAAGCTTTCTTT. Translating it yields CASHSPNTEAFF.

CDR3 loop: CASSPAATNEKLFF. The CDR3 DNA reads as TGTGCCAGCAGCCCGGCGGCAACTAATGAAAAACTGTTTTTT. This sequence joins TRBV7-8 and TRBJ1-4; D uncertain. The V gene lost 5 bases and the J gene lost 0 bases, with 7 bases spanning the gap. This CDR3 comprises 14 residues. Per the germline V gene, CDR1 is SGHVS and CDR2 is FQNEAQ.

This sequence joins TRBV11-2 and TRBJ1-1, with 8 bases aligning to TRBD1. The CDR3 has 14 amino acids. The V gene's germline CDR1 is SGHAT and CDR2 FQNNGV. The junction had 4 bases not matched to a gene; V was cut back by 2 bases and J by 5 bases. The CDR3 sequence is CASSLPRQGTEAFF. CDR3 nucleotide sequence: TGTGCCAGCAGCTTACCCCGACAGGGGACTGAAGCTTTCTTT.

The chain has TRBV6-5 and TRBJ1-6, with D unclear. Germline CDR1 and CDR2: MNHEY and SVGAGI. V shed 6 bases and J shed 9 bases, with 15 bases lying between them. CDR3 length equals 14 residues. CDR3 residues: CASSPVMGSSPLHF. The DNA for the CDR3 is TGTGCCAGCAGCCCAGTGATGGGCAGTTCACCCCTCCACTTT.

This chain links TRBV7-2 with TRBJ1-5; TRBD1 might be the D (5 bases). V was cut by 3 bases and J by 2 bases, with 8 bases left in between. Germline V CDR1 and CDR2: SGHTA, FQGNSA. The CDR3 totals 14 residues. The CDR3 spells CASSFDRGNQPQHF. The CDR3, as DNA: TGTGCCAGCAGCTTTGACAGAGGCAATCAGCCCCAGCATTTT.

The J gene is TRBJ2-5, the V gene TRBV5-6; 9 bases map to TRBD1. CDR1 and CDR2 from the germline V gene are SGHDT and YYEEEE. V shed 0 bases, J shed 4 bases, and the junction held 4 bases outside the gene matches. The length of the CDR3 is 15 residues. The CDR3 DNA sequence: TGTGCCAGCAGCTTGGTGGGACAGGGAAGAGAGACCCAGTACTTC. Translating it yields CASSLVGQGRETQYF.

The CDR3 is CASSHPDSYEQYF. CDR3 coding DNA: TGCGCCAGCAGCCACCCGGACAGTTACGAGCAGTACTTC. The genes are TRBV4-3 and TRBJ2-7; a weak D match, TRBD1 (6 bases). V was cut by 3 bases and J by 4 bases, with 10 bases left in between. This CDR3 contains 13 residues. Germline-derived CDR1 and CDR2 are LGHNA and YSLEER.

The chain uses TRBV19 and TRBJ2-7, with a weak D call TRBD1 (5 bases). Trimming removed 5 bases from V and 7 bases from J, with 12 bases in between. In germline, CDR1 is LNHDA, CDR2 SQIVND (reference sequence). The CDR3 length is 12 residues. CDR3 nucleotides: TGTGCCAGTAGTCGGACATTTTCAGAGCAGTACTTC. Translation: CASSRTFSEQYF. The full variable domain, its missing parts supplied by reference TRBV19 and TRBJ2-7, is DGGITQSPKYLFRKEGQNVTLSCEQNLNHDAMYWYRQDPGQGLRLIYYSQIVNDFQKGDIAEGYSVSREKKESFPLTVTSAQKNPTAFYLCASSRTFSEQYFGPGTRLTVT.

The chain has TRBV5-6 and TRBJ1-4, with D possibly being TRBD1 (6 bases). The CDR3 has 14 amino acids. Germline lookup yields CDR1 SGHDT and CDR2 YYEEEE. Trimming shortened V by 1 base and J by 8 bases, and 12 bases separated the two germline ends. The CDR3 reads CASSLTGLGEKLFF. The CDR3 DNA reads TGTGCCAGCAGCTTGACAGGGCTTGGAGAAAAACTGTTTTTT.

CDR3 nucleotides: TGCGCCAGCAGCTTGGGTAGGGGACTGGCCCCCTACACCTTC. Protein: CASSLGRGLAPYTF. J is TRBJ1-2 and V is TRBV5-1; weak D call: TRBD1 (5 bases). V was pared by 0 bases and J by 10 bases, with 16 bases between. CDR1 is SGHRS, CDR2 YFSETQ, per germline. This CDR3 has 14 amino acids.

The chain couples TRBV27 to TRBJ1-6, with 7 bases matching TRBD1. This CDR3 is built from 16 residues. Germline CDR1 MNHEY, CDR2 SMNVEV (reference sequence). J was trimmed by 3 bases and V by 2 bases; bases with no gene match: 4. The CDR3 DNA is TGTGCCAGCAGTTTAAGGGACAGTCTCTATAATTCACCCCTCCACTTT. It codes for CASSLRDSLYNSPLHF.

The genes are TRBV6-6 and TRBJ1-2; 7 bases are shared with TRBD1. The CDR3 runs 14 residues. V trimming: 0 bases; J trimming: 7 bases; junction bases outside the gene matches: 5. Germline V gene data show CDR1 as MNHNY and CDR2 as SVGAGI (reference sequence). The chain's CDR3 is CASSYSAGGSGYTF. CDR3 DNA: TGTGCCAGCAGTTACTCGGCAGGGGGGAGTGGCTACACCTTC.

The chain couples TRBV6-1 to TRBJ2-3; no firm D call. The germline CDR1 and CDR2 sequences are MNHNS and SASEGT. The CDR3 is 12 amino acids. Trimming took off 4 bases at V and 2 bases at J, with 4 bases between the two ends. The CDR3 loop is CASSAITDTQYF. The CDR3 coding sequence is TGTGCCAGCAGTGCCATCACAGATACGCAGTATTTT.